The 29 T cell receptor beta chains below come from one sample, sequenced in a study of blood T cell repertoires in COVID-19. Some clones are missing from TCRdb's copy, which holds only in-frame ones; the method was immunoSEQ multiplex PCR. The sample includes some 120,000 clones, less than 85% of them seen just once. Sample: peripheral blood. The source of these receptors is a human donor with acute or convalescent COVID-19. The donor label of this sample is uncertain.

The genes are TRBV7-9 and TRBJ2-5; D may be TRBD2 (5 bases). Trimming removed 3 bases at V and 7 bases at J, with 12 bases between. Germline CDR1 reads SEHNR; CDR2 reads FQNEAQ (reference sequence). This CDR3 comprises 13 residues. The CDR3 region has the DNA TGTGCCAGCAGCTTCCGGGATTTAGGGACCCAGTACTTC. It codes for CASSFRDLGTQYF.

The chain joins TRBV2 to TRBJ2-5; 14 positions agree with TRBD2. The CDR3 has 20 amino acids. V dropped 4 bases and J dropped 1; count of bases not matched to a gene: 14. CDR1 is SNHLY, CDR2 FYNNEI, per germline. The DNA for the CDR3 is TGTGCCAGCAGTGGCTTTCTTCTGACTAGCGGGGGGGTGTTCCAAGAGACCCAGTACTTC. Translation: CASSGFLLTSGGVFQETQYF.

This clone was counted many times. The chain couples TRBV19 to TRBJ1-3; D not certain. V was trimmed by 7 bases and J by 0 bases, leaving 10 bases between them. The CDR3 is 14 residues long. From germline, CDR1 is LNHDA and CDR2 SQIVND (reference sequence). The CDR3 DNA is TGTGCCAGTAAATGGGCCGGCTCTGGAAACACCATATATTTT. Encoded protein: CASKWAGSGNTIYF.

The rearrangement links TRBV2 to TRBJ1-2; perhaps TRBD1 as D (6 bases). The CDR3 is 13 amino acids. The germline V and J ends were trimmed by 7 bases and 2 bases, with 11 bases remaining between them. Germline V gives CDR1 SNHLY, CDR2 FYNNEI. The CDR3 loop reads CASTEDRNYGYTF. CDR3 nucleotides: TGTGCCAGCACCGAAGACAGGAACTATGGCTACACCTTC.

The V gene is TRBV11-2, the J gene TRBJ2-7; the D gene is possibly TRBD2 (6 bases). Deletions cut 3 bases from V and 7 bases from J, with 19 bases between. There are 15 residues in the CDR3. The germline gives CDR1 SGHAT, CDR2 FQNNGV. The CDR3 spells CASSFTSGVAGEQYF. The CDR3 DNA reads as TGTGCCAGCAGCTTCACGTCGGGGGTCGCTGGGGAGCAGTACTTC.

The chain links TRBV5-8 to TRBJ1-6; D is uncertain. This CDR3 region has 13 residues. Trimming pared 3 bases from V and 4 bases from J, leaving 5 bases between. Per germline, CDR1 SGHTS and CDR2 YDEGEE. The CDR3 protein is CASSSGYNSPLHF. In DNA, the CDR3 is TGTGCCAGCAGCTCAGGTTATAATTCACCCCTCCACTTT.

The J gene is TRBJ1-2, the V gene TRBV28; TRBD1 matches at 7 bases. Germline V gene sequence: CDR1 MDHEN, CDR2 SYDVKM. The CDR3 sequence is 14 residues long. With V trimmed by 6 bases and J by 4 bases, 8 bases remained unmatched. CDR3 region: CASSRDSSTYGYTF. Here the CDR3 DNA reads TGTGCCAGCAGCCGGGACAGTTCCACCTATGGCTACACCTTC.

This clone was observed a handful of times. This chain links TRBV7-9 with TRBJ2-5; 7 bases are shared with TRBD2. Germline V gene lookup returns CDR1 SEHNR and CDR2 FQNEAQ (reference sequence). The CDR3 has 14 amino acids. Trimming removed 5 bases from V and 2 bases from J; junction bases left unmatched: 5. CDR3 sequence reads: CASSRLGGQETQYF. The CDR3 coding sequence is TGTGCCAGCAGCCGACTCGGGGGGCAAGAGACCCAGTACTTC.

Here the CDR3 DNA reads TGTGCCAGCAGAGTCAGAATCGGGGGCTACGAGCAGTACGTC. Amino acids: CASRVRIGGYEQYV. J is TRBJ2-7 and V is TRBV6-5; perhaps TRBD2 as D (6 bases). Germline CDR1 MNHEY, CDR2 SVGAGI. The CDR3 spans 14 residues. V lost 6 bases to trimming and J lost 3 bases, with 15 bases between them.

This clone turned up a few times. The J gene is TRBJ1-5, the V gene TRBV4-1; D is unclear. Germline CDR1 MGHRA, CDR2 YSYEKL. The CDR3 extends over 16 amino acids. V was shortened by 6 bases and J by 6 bases, with 21 bases between the two germline ends. The CDR3 spells CASSLSGVRGPQPQHF. The DNA for the CDR3 is TGCGCCAGCAGTCTTTCCGGGGTCAGAGGGCCTCAGCCCCAGCATTTT.

This chain uses TRBV2 with TRBJ2-3, with 9 bases lining up with TRBD2. Germline V gene data show CDR1 as SNHLY and CDR2 as FYNNEI. The CDR3 length is 14 residues. Trimming cost V 6 bases and J 6 bases; bases outside gene matches: 7. The DNA for the CDR3 is TGTGCCAGCAGGGATAGCGGGGGCCCGGATACGCAGTATTTT. Its protein product is CASRDSGGPDTQYF.

The chain employs TRBV5-5 and TRBJ1-2, with D perhaps TRBD1 (5 bases). The CDR3 consists of 13 residues. The ends were cut back, 4 bases at V and 4 bases at J, with 11 bases in the middle. CDR1 SGHKS and CDR2 YYEKEE come from the germline V gene (reference sequence). The CDR3 spells CASSATTAYGYTF. CDR3 bases: TGTGCCAGCAGCGCGACGACAGCCTATGGCTACACCTTC.

The V and J genes are TRBV21-1 and TRBJ2-7; the table assigns TRBD1, which was not confirmed against the DNA. TRBV21-1 is marked as a pseudogene. The CDR3 spans 11 residues. The CDR3 DNA reads as TGTGCCAGCAGCAAAGGGCAGGAGCAGTACTTC. Encoded protein: CASSKGQEQYF.

This chain connects TRBV5-6 to TRBJ1-5; the match to TRBD1 covers 7 bases. The CDR3 covers 15 residues. V was clipped by 4 bases and J by 5 bases; unmatched bases: 9. Per the germline V gene, CDR1 is SGHDT and CDR2 is YYEEEE. CDR3 sequence reads: CASSKTGLSDQPQHF. CDR3 in DNA: TGTGCCAGCAGCAAGACAGGGTTGTCTGATCAGCCCCAGCATTTT.

The genes are TRBV7-2 and TRBJ2-1, with TRBD2 matching 7 bases. Trimming at V came to 1 base and at J to 10 bases, leaving 13 bases not matched to a gene. The CDR3 is 16 amino acids. The germline V gene has CDR1 SGHTA and CDR2 FQGNSA. The CDR3 bases are TGTGCCAGCAGCTTAGGGAGCGGGGAAGCTTCCCCCGAGCAGTTCTTC. Translating it yields CASSLGSGEASPEQFF.

J is TRBJ1-4 and V is TRBV3-1 (or the pseudogene TRBV3-2); 7 bases line up with TRBD1. CDR1 is LGHDT and CDR2 is YNNKEL in the germline V gene (reference sequence). J lost 7 bases, V lost 5 bases, and 16 bases had no gene match. The CDR3 has 17 amino acids. The CDR3 loop is CASSKGIFGTAGEKLFF. DNA of the CDR3: TGTGCCAGCAGCAAAGGGATATTCGGGACAGCAGGTGAAAAACTGTTTTTT.

The table lists this clone with many counts. The gene calls are TRBV5-4 and TRBJ1-2; D is unresolved. The germline gives CDR1 SGHNT, CDR2 YYREEE (reference sequence). The ends were cut back, 4 bases at V and 6 bases at J, with 10 bases in the middle. CDR3 length: 12 residues. Here the CDR3 DNA reads TGTGCCAGCAGCCCAGACATGGATGGCTACACCTTC. This codes for CASSPDMDGYTF.

Comments on this clone: Other DNA sequences in this sample translate to the same CDR3. This chain joins TRBV18 and TRBJ2-3, with 9 bases that match TRBD2. Germline V gene data show CDR1 as KGHSH and CDR2 as LQKENI. This CDR3 comprises 17 residues. V was clipped by 0 bases and J by 1 base; unmatched bases: 5. DNA for the CDR3: TGTGCCAGCTCACCACCGGAATTAGCGGGGGGCACAGATACGCAGTATTTT. This encodes CASSPPELAGGTDTQYF.

This rearrangement joins TRBV2 to TRBJ1-6; D not resolved. This CDR3 has 16 residues. V lost 3 bases and J lost 4, with 13 bases in between. The V gene's germline CDR1 is SNHLY and CDR2 FYNNEI. DNA of the CDR3: TGTGCCAGCAGTGAGAGGGCCGGCCTGTATAATTCACCCCTCCACTTT. Translation: CASSERAGLYNSPLHF. The full variable domain, its missing parts supplied by reference TRBV2 and TRBJ1-6, is EPEVTQTPSHQVTQMGQEVILRCVPISNHLYFYWYRQILGQKVEFLVSFYNNEISEKSEIFDDQFSVERPDGSNFTLKIRSTKLEDSAMYFCASSERAGLYNSPLHFGNGTRLTVT.

The rearrangement uses TRBV6-5 and TRBJ2-5; 7 positions agree with TRBD2. Germline V CDR1 and CDR2: MNHEY, SVGAGI. This CDR3 region has 14 residues. V gave up 8 bases and J gave up 2 bases; unmatched junction bases: 8. CDR3 in amino acids: CASGRTGGQETQYF. Written as DNA, the CDR3 is TGTGCCAGCGGTAGGACGGGGGGTCAAGAGACCCAGTACTTC.

This clone appeared a single time. The V and J genes are TRBV15 and TRBJ1-4; D remains unclear. Germline V gene data show CDR1 as LNHNV and CDR2 as YYDKDF (reference sequence). V was cut by 1 base and J by 5 bases, with 8 bases left in between. This CDR3 contains 14 residues. CDR3 nucleotides: TGTGCCACCAGCAGAGTCTCCTTAAATGAAAAACTGTTTTTT. Protein sequence: CATSRVSLNEKLFF.

J is TRBJ2-1 and V is TRBV19, with a weak D call TRBD1 (6 bases). This CDR3 is 13 amino acids long. V gave up 4 bases and J gave up 8 bases, with 12 bases separating them. The germline gives CDR1 LNHDA, CDR2 SQIVND (reference sequence). For the CDR3, the DNA is TGTGCCAGTAGTAGGGTACAGGGCGATGAGCAGTTCTTC. Amino acids: CASSRVQGDEQFF.

V and J are TRBV4-1 and TRBJ2-2, with D unclear. The ends were cut back, 3 bases at V and 4 bases at J, with 12 bases in the middle. Germline V gene data show CDR1 as MGHRA and CDR2 as YSYEKL. CDR3 length equals 15 residues. This CDR3 is CASSHWQSGTGELFF. The CDR3 region has the DNA TGCGCCAGCAGCCATTGGCAGTCGGGCACCGGGGAGCTGTTTTTT.

This clone was detected once. V gene TRBV4-1 combines with J gene TRBJ1-5; a possible D gene is TRBD1 (5 bases). CDR1 and CDR2 from the germline V gene are MGHRA and YSYEKL. The CDR3 consists of 17 residues. V lost 4 bases to trimming and J lost 0 bases, with 16 bases between them. DNA for the CDR3: TGCGCCAGCAGCCTAAGGGGAGGGGTCTATAGCAATCAGCCCCAGCATTTT. As protein: CASSLRGGVYSNQPQHF.

The chain uses TRBV5-1 and TRBJ2-3, with 9 bases fitting TRBD2. In germline, CDR1 is SGHRS, CDR2 YFSETQ. CDR3 length equals 15 residues. The V gene end was trimmed by 0 bases and the J gene end by 8 bases; junction bases not matched to a gene: 7. CDR3 bases: TGCGCCAGCAGCTTGGAAGGCGCGGGGGGGCTTACGCAGTATTTT. Translation: CASSLEGAGGLTQYF.

The chain couples TRBV18 to TRBJ2-5; no clear D gene. Germline V gene sequence: CDR1 KGHSH, CDR2 LQKENI. The CDR3 runs to 16 residues. The V gene lost 4 bases and the J gene lost 1 base, with 16 bases spanning the gap. CDR3 sequence (DNA): TGTGCCAGCTCACTCCTAGTGCGAGGCCCCCAAGAGACCCAGTACTTC. Amino acids: CASSLLVRGPQETQYF.

This chain joins TRBV13 and TRBJ2-3, with 8 bases aligning to TRBD2. This CDR3 contains 16 residues. CDR1 is PRHDT and CDR2 is FYEKMQ in the germline V gene (reference sequence). Germline trimming cut 7 bases from V and 0 bases from J; bases unmatched to any gene: 9. CDR3 amino acids: CASTSGGRPSTDTQYF. For the CDR3, the DNA is TGTGCCAGCACCTCGGGGGGGCGACCTAGCACAGATACGCAGTATTTT. The whole variable domain, remainder taken from reference TRBV13 and TRBJ2-3, is AAGVIQSPRHLIKEKRETATLKCYPIPRHDTVYWYQQGPGQDPQFLISFYEKMQSDKGSIPDRFSAQQFSDYHSELNMSSLELGDSALYFCASTSGGRPSTDTQYFGPGTRLTVL.

The sample holds a few counts of this clone. V and J are TRBV4-2 and TRBJ2-7; perhaps TRBD1 as D (5 bases). CDR3 length equals 14 residues. The germline gives CDR1 LGHNA, CDR2 YNFKEQ. Trimming removed 1 base at V and 2 bases at J, with 9 bases between. CDR3 bases: TGTGCCAGCAGCCAAGCAGCAGGGACCTACGAGCAGTACTTC. Translated: CASSQAAGTYEQYF.

This chain connects TRBV19 to TRBJ2-3; D is uncertain. The germline V gene encodes CDR1 LNHDA and CDR2 SQIVND (reference sequence). Trimming shortened V by 7 bases and J by 0 bases, and 11 bases separated the two germline ends. This CDR3 comprises 14 residues. The CDR3 sequence: CASKVEQSTDTQYF. The CDR3 DNA reads TGTGCCAGTAAGGTCGAACAGAGCACAGATACGCAGTATTTT. The whole variable domain, filled in from reference TRBV19 and TRBJ2-3, reads DGGITQSPKYLFRKEGQNVTLSCEQNLNHDAMYWYRQDPGQGLRLIYYSQIVNDFQKGDIAEGYSVSREKKESFPLTVTSAQKNPTAFYLCASKVEQSTDTQYFGPGTRLTVL.